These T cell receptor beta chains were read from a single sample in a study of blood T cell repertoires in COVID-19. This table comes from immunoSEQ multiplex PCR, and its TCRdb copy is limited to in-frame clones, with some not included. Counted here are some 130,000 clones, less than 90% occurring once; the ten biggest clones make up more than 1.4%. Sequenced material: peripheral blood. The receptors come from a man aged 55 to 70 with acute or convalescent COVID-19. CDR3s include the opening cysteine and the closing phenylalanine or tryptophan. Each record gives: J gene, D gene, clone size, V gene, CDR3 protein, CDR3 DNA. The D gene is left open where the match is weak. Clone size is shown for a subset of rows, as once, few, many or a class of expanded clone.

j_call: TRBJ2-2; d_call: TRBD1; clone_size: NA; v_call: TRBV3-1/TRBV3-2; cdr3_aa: CASSTRTGPGELFF; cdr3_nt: TGTGCCAGCAGCACGCGGACAGGGCCCGGGGAGCTGTTTTTT
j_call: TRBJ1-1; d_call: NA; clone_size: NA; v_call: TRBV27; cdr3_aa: CASSFLLNTEAFF; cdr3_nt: TGTGCCAGCAGTTTTTTACTTAACACTGAAGCTTTCTTT
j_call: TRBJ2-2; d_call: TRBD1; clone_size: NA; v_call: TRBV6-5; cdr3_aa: CASTLSGTATGELFF; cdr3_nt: TGTGCCAGCACCCTATCCGGGACAGCCACCGGGGAGCTGTTTTTT
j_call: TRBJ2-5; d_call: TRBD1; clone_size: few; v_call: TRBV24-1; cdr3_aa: CATSDPDRYQETQYF; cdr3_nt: TGTGCCACCAGTGATCCGGACAGGTACCAAGAGACCCAGTACTTC
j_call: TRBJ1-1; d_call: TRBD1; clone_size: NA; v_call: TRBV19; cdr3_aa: CASSSTGDPTPNTEAFF; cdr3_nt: TGTGCCAGTAGTTCGACAGGGGACCCAACGCCAAACACTGAAGCTTTCTTT
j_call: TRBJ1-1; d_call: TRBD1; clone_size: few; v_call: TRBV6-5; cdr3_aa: CASSYLGQANTEAFF; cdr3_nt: TGTGCCAGCAGTTACCTGGGACAGGCCAACACTGAAGCTTTCTTT
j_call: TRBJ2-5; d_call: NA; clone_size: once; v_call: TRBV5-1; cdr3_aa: CASTSQGAYQETQYF; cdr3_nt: TGCGCCAGCACCTCACAGGGAGCTTACCAAGAGACCCAGTACTTC
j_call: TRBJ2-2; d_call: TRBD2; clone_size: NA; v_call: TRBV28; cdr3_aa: CASSLVPFAAGEAGELFF; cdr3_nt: TGTGCCAGCAGTTTAGTGCCCTTCGCAGCGGGAGAGGCCGGGGAGCTGTTTTTT
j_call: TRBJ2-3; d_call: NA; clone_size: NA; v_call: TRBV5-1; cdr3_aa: CASSWRIADTDTQYF; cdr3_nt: TGCGCCAGCAGCTGGCGGATAGCGGACACAGATACGCAGTATTTT
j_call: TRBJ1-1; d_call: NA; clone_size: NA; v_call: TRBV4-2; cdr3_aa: CASSPHRRGETEAFF; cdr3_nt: TGTGCCAGCAGCCCCCACCGGAGGGGAGAAACTGAAGCTTTCTTT
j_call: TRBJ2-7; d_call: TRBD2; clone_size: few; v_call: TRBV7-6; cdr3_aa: CASSLSGSIYEQYF; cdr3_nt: TGTGCCAGCAGCCTTAGCGGGAGTATCTACGAGCAGTACTTC
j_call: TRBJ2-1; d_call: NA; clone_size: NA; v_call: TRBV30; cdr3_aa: CAWAGYDEQFF; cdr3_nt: TGTGCCTGGGCAGGGTACGATGAGCAGTTCTTC
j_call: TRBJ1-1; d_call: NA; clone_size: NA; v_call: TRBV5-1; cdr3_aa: CASSLEEGMNTEAFF; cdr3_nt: TGCGCCAGCAGCTTGGAGGAGGGGATGAACACTGAAGCTTTCTTT
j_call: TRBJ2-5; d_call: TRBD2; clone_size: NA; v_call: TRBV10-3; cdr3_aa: CAISAGVETQYF; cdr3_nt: TGTGCCATCAGCGCGGGAGTGGAGACCCAGTACTTC
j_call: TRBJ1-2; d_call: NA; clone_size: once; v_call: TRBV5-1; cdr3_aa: CASSSDTYGYTF; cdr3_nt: TGCGCCAGCAGTTCCGACACCTATGGCTACACCTTC
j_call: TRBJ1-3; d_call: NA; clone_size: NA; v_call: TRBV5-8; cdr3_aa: CASSPGESGNTIYF; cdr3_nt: TGTGCCAGCAGCCCAGGGGAGTCTGGAAACACCATATATTTT
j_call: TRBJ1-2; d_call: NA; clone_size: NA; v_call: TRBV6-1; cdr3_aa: CASSERVAGSDGYTF; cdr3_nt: TGTGCCAGCAGTGAAAGGGTCGCGGGTTCGGATGGCTACACCTTC
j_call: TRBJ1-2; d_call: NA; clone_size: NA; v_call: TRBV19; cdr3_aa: CASSNGRSPDISYGYTF; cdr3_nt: TGTGCCAGTAGTAATGGGAGGTCCCCAGATATATCCTATGGCTACACCTTC
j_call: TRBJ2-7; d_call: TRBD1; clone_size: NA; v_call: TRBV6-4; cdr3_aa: CASSDWDSVYSSYEQYF; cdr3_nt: TGTGCCAGCAGTGACTGGGACAGCGTTTATTCTTCCTACGAGCAGTACTTC
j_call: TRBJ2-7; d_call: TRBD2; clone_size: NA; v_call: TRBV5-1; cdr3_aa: CASSLTSGYGEQYF; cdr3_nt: TGCGCCAGCAGCTTGACTAGCGGGTACGGTGAGCAGTACTTC
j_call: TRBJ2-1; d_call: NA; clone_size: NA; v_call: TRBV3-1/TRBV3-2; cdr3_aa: CASSQAAEVPNEQFF; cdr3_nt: TGTGCCAGCAGCCAAGCAGCGGAAGTCCCCAATGAGCAGTTCTTC
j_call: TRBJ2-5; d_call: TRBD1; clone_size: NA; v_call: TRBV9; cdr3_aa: CASSNLEGGSGETQYF; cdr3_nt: TGTGCCAGCAGCAACTTAGAAGGGGGCAGTGGAGAGACCCAGTACTTC
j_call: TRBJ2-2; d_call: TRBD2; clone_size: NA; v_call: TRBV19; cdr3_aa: CASRGSGGGTGELFF; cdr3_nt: TGTGCCAGTAGAGGATCGGGGGGAGGCACCGGGGAGCTGTTTTTT
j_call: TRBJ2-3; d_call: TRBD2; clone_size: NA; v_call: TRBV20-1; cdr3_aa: CSASSGSGTNTDTQYF; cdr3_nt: TGCAGTGCTAGTTCAGGTAGCGGGACGAACACAGATACGCAGTATTTT
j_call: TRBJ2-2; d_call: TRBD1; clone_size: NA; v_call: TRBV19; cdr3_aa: CASRERQGKNTGELFF; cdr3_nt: TGTGCCAGTCGTGAAAGACAGGGGAAGAACACCGGGGAGCTGTTTTTT
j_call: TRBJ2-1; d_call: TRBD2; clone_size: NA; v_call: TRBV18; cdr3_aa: CASSRRTSGRSHNEQFF; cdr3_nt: TGTGCCAGCTCACGCAGGACTAGCGGGAGGTCCCACAATGAGCAGTTCTTC
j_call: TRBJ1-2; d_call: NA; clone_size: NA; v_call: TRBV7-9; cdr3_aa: CASSDRFGYTF; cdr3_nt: TGTGCCAGCAGCGACAGGTTTGGCTACACCTTC
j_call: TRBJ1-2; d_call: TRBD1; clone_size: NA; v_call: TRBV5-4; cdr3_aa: CASSFIGQGFNYGYTF; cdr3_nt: TGTGCCAGCAGCTTTATAGGACAGGGGTTTAACTATGGCTACACCTTC
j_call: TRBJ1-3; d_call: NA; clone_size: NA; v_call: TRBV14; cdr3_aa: CASSPLRETGNTIYF; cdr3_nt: TGTGCCAGCAGTCCCTTGAGGGAGACTGGAAACACCATATATTTT
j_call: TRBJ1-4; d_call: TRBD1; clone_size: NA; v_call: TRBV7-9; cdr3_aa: CASSPGDRGEKLFF; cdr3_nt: TGTGCCAGCAGTCCAGGGGACAGGGGGGAAAAACTGTTTTTT
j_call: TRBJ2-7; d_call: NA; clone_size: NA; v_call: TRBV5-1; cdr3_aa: CASSLTGGAYEQYF; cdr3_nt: TGCGCCAGCAGCTTGACCGGCGGCGCCTACGAGCAGTACTTC
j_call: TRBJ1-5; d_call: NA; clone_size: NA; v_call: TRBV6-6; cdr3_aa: CASNIRGGRQPQHF; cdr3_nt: TGTGCCAGCAACATACGGGGGGGTAGGCAGCCCCAGCATTTT
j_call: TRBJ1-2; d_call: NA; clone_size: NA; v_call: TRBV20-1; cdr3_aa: CSADSNYGYTF; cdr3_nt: TGCAGTGCCGACAGCAACTATGGCTACACCTTC
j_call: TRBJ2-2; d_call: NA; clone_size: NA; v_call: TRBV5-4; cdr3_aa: CASSLGQNTGELFF; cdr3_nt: TGTGCCAGCAGCCTGGGACAGAACACCGGGGAGCTGTTTTTT
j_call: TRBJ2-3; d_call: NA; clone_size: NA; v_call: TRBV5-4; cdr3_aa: CASSFREFQPGIRDTQYF; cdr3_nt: TGTGCCAGCAGCTTCCGAGAGTTTCAACCGGGAATAAGAGATACGCAGTATTTT
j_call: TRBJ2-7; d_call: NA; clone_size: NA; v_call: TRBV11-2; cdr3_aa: CASSFTGVNEQYF; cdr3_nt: TGTGCCAGCAGCTTTACAGGCGTTAACGAGCAGTACTTC
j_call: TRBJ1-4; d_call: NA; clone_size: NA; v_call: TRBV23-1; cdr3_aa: CASSQSGGVEREINEKLFF; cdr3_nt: TGCGCCAGCAGTCAATCGGGGGGGGTGGAAAGGGAAATTAATGAAAAACTGTTTTTT
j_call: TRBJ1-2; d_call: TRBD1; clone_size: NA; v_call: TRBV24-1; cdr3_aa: CATSDTTGKGYTF; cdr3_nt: TGTGCCACCAGTGACACGACAGGGAAAGGCTACACCTTC
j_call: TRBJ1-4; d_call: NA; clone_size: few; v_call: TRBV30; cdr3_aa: CAWSPPSVNEKLFF; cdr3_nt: TGTGCCTGGAGTCCCCCGTCTGTAAATGAAAAACTGTTTTTT
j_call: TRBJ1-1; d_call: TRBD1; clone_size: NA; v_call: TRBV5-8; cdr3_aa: CASSLVGNRGGDTEAFF; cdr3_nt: TGTGCCAGCAGCTTGGTGGGTAACAGGGGCGGCGACACTGAAGCTTTCTTT
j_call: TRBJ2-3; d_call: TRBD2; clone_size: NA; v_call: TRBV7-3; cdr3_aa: CASSPGTSLGTQYF; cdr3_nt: TGTGCCAGCAGCCCGGGGACTAGTCTAGGTACGCAGTATTTT
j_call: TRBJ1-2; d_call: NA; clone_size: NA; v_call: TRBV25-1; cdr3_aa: CASSEATYGYTF; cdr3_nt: TGTGCCAGCAGTGAGGCAACCTATGGCTACACCTTC